These 31 T cell receptor beta chains share one sample of origin, sequenced in a study of cytomegalovirus exposure and HLA in healthy donors. Primers for the PCR totalled 60 Vbeta and 13 Jbeta. Sequencing was performed with immunoSEQ multiplex PCR; in TCRdb, only in-frame clones are kept and a portion is missing. The sample contains around 190,000 clones, about four fifths of which appear only once. The sample was PBMCs. Receptors originate from a man in his late teens or twenties in good health and CMV-seronegative.

V and J are TRBV29-1 and TRBJ2-4, with D perhaps matching TRBD1 (5 bases). V was pared by 4 bases and J by 0 bases, with 10 bases between. CDR1 SQVTM and CDR2 ANQGSEA come from the germline V gene. The CDR3 is 14 residues long. CDR3 sequence reads: CSVVGVLAKNIQYF. DNA of the CDR3: TGCAGCGTTGTAGGGGTGCTAGCCAAAAACATTCAGTACTTC.

V and J are TRBV12-5 and TRBJ1-1; tentative D call: TRBD1 (5 bases). Germline-derived CDR1 and CDR2 are LGHNT and FRNRAP. The CDR3 length is 12 residues. Deletions cut 2 bases from V and 12 bases from J, with 13 bases between. CDR3 amino acids: CASGLSRDFTFF. DNA for the CDR3: TGTGCTAGTGGTTTGTCCCGGGACTTCACTTTCTTT.

This sequence joins TRBV2 and TRBJ1-2, with D possibly matching TRBD1 (6 bases). The germline CDR1 and CDR2 sequences are SNHLY and FYNNEI. The CDR3 contains 14 residues. Trimming cost V 0 bases and J 5 bases, with 10 bases left between them. For the CDR3, the DNA is TGTGCCAGCAGTGAAGCCAGGCAGGGGTATGGCTACACCTTC. It specifies CASSEARQGYGYTF.

This clone was seen only a few times. The genes are TRBV7-8 and TRBJ2-1; 10 positions match TRBD2. Germline V gene lookup returns CDR1 SGHVS and CDR2 FQNEAQ. V gave up 1 base and J gave up 6 bases; unmatched junction bases: 3. This CDR3 has 15 residues. This CDR3 is CASSLGTSGVNEQFF. Written as DNA, the CDR3 is TGTGCCAGCAGCTTAGGGACTAGCGGAGTCAATGAGCAGTTCTTC.

This clone was seen a single time. This sequence joins TRBV7-2 and TRBJ1-2, with 7 positions matching TRBD1. The CDR3 is 12 amino acids. V shed 3 bases and J 9 bases; nucleotides not matched to a gene: 4. CDR1 is SGHTA, CDR2 FQGNSA, per germline. The CDR3 is CASSFNRGRYTF. The CDR3 DNA reads TGTGCCAGCAGCTTCAACAGGGGACGCTACACCTTC.

The chain uses TRBV7-8 and TRBJ2-7; 11 nucleotides align to TRBD2. Germline CDR1 SGHVS, CDR2 FQNEAQ. This CDR3 has 16 amino acids. V shed 6 bases and J 2 bases; nucleotides not matched to a gene: 9. The CDR3 DNA reads as TGTGCCAGCAGTGTACCACTAGCGGGGGCACCCTACGAGCAGTACTTC. Translating it yields CASSVPLAGAPYEQYF.

The chain couples TRBV7-2 to TRBJ1-1; 10 nucleotides match TRBD1. V lost 6 bases, J lost 2 bases, and 3 bases stayed unmatched. Per the germline V gene, CDR1 is SGHTA and CDR2 is FQGNSA. The CDR3 contains 14 residues. For the CDR3, the DNA is TGTGCCAGCAGATGGACAGGGGGAAACACTGAAGCTTTCTTT. Protein product: CASRWTGGNTEAFF.

The DNA of the CDR3 is TGTGCCAGCAGTTTACCCCGCCTAGCGGGAGGGGGGAATGAGCAGTTCTTC. Protein: CASSLPRLAGGGNEQFF. The chain combines TRBV28 with TRBJ2-1, with 12 positions matching TRBD2. V was clipped by 2 bases and J by 7 bases; unmatched bases: 9. Germline CDR1 is MDHEN and CDR2 is SYDVKM. The CDR3 has 17 amino acids.

The chain employs TRBV12-5 and TRBJ2-5; D may be TRBD2 (5 bases). Germline V CDR1 and CDR2: LGHNT, FRNRAP. The V end was cut by 8 bases, the J end by 5 bases, with 24 bases between. The CDR3 totals 16 residues. The CDR3: CASPGLDETTGETQYF. The CDR3 nucleotides read TGTGCTAGTCCAGGCCTGGACGAAACCACGGGGGAGACCCAGTACTTC.

This chain joins TRBV9 and TRBJ1-3, with unresolved D. Trimming left V 2 bases short and J 4 bases short, with 10 bases between. The CDR3 extends over 14 amino acids. Germline values: CDR1 SGDLS, CDR2 YYNGEE. Written as DNA, the CDR3 is TGTGCCAGCAGCGTTAATCCGGAGGGAAACACCATATATTTT. Translating it yields CASSVNPEGNTIYF. Supplemented by reference TRBV9 and TRBJ1-3, the full variable domain reads DSGVTQTPKHLITATGQRVTLRCSPRSGDLSVYWYQQSLDQGLQFLIQYYNGEERAKGNILERFSAQQFPDLHSELNLSSLELGDSALYFCASSVNPEGNTIYFGEGSWLTVV.

The V gene is TRBV19, the J gene TRBJ2-5, with 7 bases matching TRBD2. Germline V gene sequence: CDR1 LNHDA, CDR2 SQIVND (reference sequence). This CDR3 contains 12 residues. V trimming: 5 bases; J trimming: 9 bases; junction bases outside the gene matches: 6. CDR3 sequence reads: CASSAQRGAQYF. The CDR3 nucleotides read TGTGCCAGTAGTGCACAACGGGGGGCCCAGTACTTC. The full variable domain, in which reference TRBV19 and TRBJ2-5 provide the parts outside the CDR3, is DGGITQSPKYLFRKEGQNVTLSCEQNLNHDAMYWYRQDPGQGLRLIYYSQIVNDFQKGDIAEGYSVSREKKESFPLTVTSAQKNPTAFYLCASSAQRGAQYFGPGTRLLVL.

The rearrangement joins TRBV11-1 to TRBJ2-2; no clear D. The germline V gene has CDR1 SGHAT and CDR2 FQDESV (reference sequence). There are 12 residues in the CDR3. V lost 7 bases and J 2 bases, leaving 5 bases between the germline ends. CDR3 DNA sequence: TGTGCCAGCAACACAAACACCGGGGAGCTGTTTTTT. This translates into CASNTNTGELFF.

The chain links TRBV7-9 to TRBJ2-2; TRBD1 agrees at 7 bases. Germline values: CDR1 SEHNR, CDR2 FQNEAQ (reference sequence). The CDR3 consists of 19 residues. Trimming at V came to 5 bases and at J to 3 bases, leaving 18 bases not matched to a gene. The CDR3 loop is CASSPRQGAPSADTGELFF. CDR3 nucleotides: TGTGCCAGCAGCCCGCGACAGGGAGCCCCGAGTGCGGACACCGGGGAGCTGTTTTTT.

This chain uses TRBV7-2 with TRBJ2-7; the match to TRBD2 covers 7 bases. V trimming: 1 base; J trimming: 0 bases; junction bases outside the gene matches: 0. CDR3 length: 14 residues. CDR1 is SGHTA and CDR2 is FQGNSA in the germline V gene. The CDR3 DNA reads as TGTGCCAGCAGCTTAGGGGGGGGCTCCTACGAGCAGTACTTC. This encodes CASSLGGGSYEQYF.

J is TRBJ2-5 and V is TRBV29-1, with 10 bases lining up with TRBD1. Germline V gene sequence: CDR1 SQVTM, CDR2 ANQGSEA. The V gene end was trimmed by 3 bases and the J gene end by 5 bases; junction bases not matched to a gene: 3. The CDR3 is 13 amino acids. CDR3 region: CSVETGGFETQYF. The CDR3, as DNA: TGCAGCGTTGAGACAGGGGGCTTTGAGACCCAGTACTTC.

The V gene is TRBV19, the J gene TRBJ1-1; the D gene is possibly TRBD1 (5 bases). Germline V gene data show CDR1 as LNHDA and CDR2 as SQIVND (reference sequence). V gave up 1 base and J gave up 5 bases, with 17 bases separating them. This CDR3 has 16 residues. CDR3: CASSIVQGVLVTEAFF. In DNA form, the CDR3 reads TGTGCCAGTAGTATAGTACAAGGGGTCTTGGTTACTGAAGCTTTCTTT.

The chain joins TRBV6-1 to TRBJ2-7, with 9 bases that match TRBD1. This CDR3 region has 16 residues. CDR1 and CDR2 (germline): MNHNS, SASEGT. The ends lost 3 bases at V and 0 bases at J; junction bases unmatched: 6. CDR3 loop: CASSEGDRGGSYEQYF. DNA of the CDR3: TGTGCCAGCAGTGAGGGAGACAGGGGGGGCTCCTACGAGCAGTACTTC.

The genes are TRBV29-1 and TRBJ2-5; D possibly corresponds to TRBD1 (5 bases). The J call may be in error: the DNA end matches TRBJ2-7 better. The CDR3 spans 12 residues. CDR1 and CDR2 from the germline V gene are SQVTM and ANQGSEA. The CDR3 region has the DNA TGCAGCGTTGCAGGGATCTCCTACGAGCAGTACTTC. Protein: CSVAGISYEQYF.

This chain joins TRBV7-3 and TRBJ2-6; D is perhaps TRBD1 (6 bases). The CDR3 loop spans 17 amino acids. Germline V gives CDR1 SGHTA, CDR2 FQGTGA. Trimming left V 3 bases short and J 1 base short, with 13 bases between. The CDR3 reads CASSLWGQGSGANVLTF. For the CDR3, the DNA is TGTGCCAGCAGCTTGTGGGGCCAGGGGTCTGGGGCCAACGTCCTGACTTTC. The full variable domain, rest sourced from reference TRBV7-3 and TRBJ2-6, is GAGVSQTPSNKVTEKGKYVELRCDPISGHTALYWYRQSLGQGPEFLIYFQGTGAADDSGLPNDRFFAVRPEGSVSTLKIQRTERGDSAVYLCASSLWGQGSGANVLTFGAGSRLTVL.

The chain employs TRBV10-3 and TRBJ1-4, with 7 bases lining up with TRBD1. Looked up from germline, CDR1 is ENHRY and CDR2 is SYGVKD. V shed 4 bases and J 7 bases; nucleotides not matched to a gene: 3. This CDR3 is 13 amino acids long. CDR3 in amino acids: CAISGQGSEKLFF. Here the CDR3 DNA reads TGTGCCATCAGTGGACAGGGAAGTGAAAAACTGTTTTTT.

The count of this clone is one. The chain employs TRBV11-3 and TRBJ2-5, with 7 bases matching TRBD2. The end of the DNA aligns better with TRBJ2-7, so the J call may be wrong. From germline, CDR1 is SGHNT and CDR2 YENEEA. The CDR3 runs to 14 residues. CDR3 protein: CASSSRAGVDEQYF. Here the CDR3 DNA reads TGTGCCAGCAGCTCCAGGGCGGGAGTAGACGAGCAGTACTTC.

The chain combines TRBV28 with TRBJ1-2; D is possibly TRBD1 (5 bases). The germline gives CDR1 MDHEN, CDR2 SYDVKM. This CDR3 has 13 amino acids. Trimming pared 6 bases from V and 8 bases from J, leaving 16 bases between. This CDR3 is CASRPAGWWGYTF. The DNA for the CDR3 is TGTGCCAGCAGACCCGCAGGGTGGTGGGGCTACACCTTC.

This clone was counted once. The V and J genes are TRBV28 and TRBJ2-7, with 9 bases aligning to TRBD2. V shed 7 bases and J 6 bases; nucleotides not matched to a gene: 10. Germline V gives CDR1 MDHEN, CDR2 SYDVKM. The CDR3 extends over 14 amino acids. The DNA for the CDR3 is TGTGCCAGCAAACCGGGACTAGCCGCCGGCGAGCAGTACTTC. Its translation: CASKPGLAAGEQYF.

Turning to this clone: The junction differs from germline at one of its ends, possibly a read error. This rearrangement joins TRBV7-7 to TRBJ2-5; 12 nucleotides line up with TRBD2. The CDR3 has 15 amino acids. Germline-derived CDR1 and CDR2 are SSHAT and FNYEAQ (reference sequence). CDR3 coding DNA: TGTGCTAGCAGCGAGGTACTAGCGGGAGGAGAGACCCAGTACTTC. Translation: CASSEVLAGGETQYF.

V is TRBV14 and J is TRBJ2-3, with TRBD2 matching 8 bases. V dropped 0 bases and J dropped 2; count of bases not matched to a gene: 4. There are 16 residues in the CDR3. Germline V gives CDR1 SGHDN, CDR2 FVKESK. The chain's CDR3 is CASSQDPGLVTDTQYF. In DNA, the CDR3 is TGTGCCAGCAGCCAAGATCCGGGACTAGTCACAGATACGCAGTATTTT.

The V call is TRBV7-2, the J call TRBJ2-5, with TRBD1 as a possible D gene (6 bases). This CDR3 spans 14 amino acids. Deletions cut 5 bases from V and 4 bases from J, with 14 bases between. Germline lookup yields CDR1 SGHTA and CDR2 FQGNSA. This CDR3 reads CASSKGGMGETQYF. The DNA of the CDR3 is TGTGCCAGCAGCAAAGGGGGAATGGGAGAGACCCAGTACTTC.

This chain joins TRBV6-6 and TRBJ2-1; no clear D gene. The CDR3 is made up of 13 amino acids. V was cut by 4 bases and J by 5 bases, with 9 bases left in between. Germline CDR1 reads MNHNY; CDR2 reads SVGAGI (reference sequence). The CDR3 region has the DNA TGTGCCAGCAGTTCCCGAAGCGACAATGAGCAGTTCTTC. Its translation is CASSSRSDNEQFF.

The gene calls are TRBV5-6 and TRBJ2-7; a weak D match, TRBD2 (7 bases). Germline V gives CDR1 SGHDT, CDR2 YYEEEE. V was cut by 6 bases and J by 6 bases, with 16 bases left in between. CDR3 size: 13 residues. The CDR3 region has the DNA TGTGCCAGCACCACTCGGGGGGCTGTCGAGCAGTACTTC. This codes for CASTTRGAVEQYF.

The V and J genes are TRBV7-9 and TRBJ2-7; D is possibly TRBD1 (5 bases). Trimming took 5 bases from V and 2 from J, leaving 19 bases between them. Germline V lookup: CDR1 SEHNR, CDR2 FQNEAQ (reference sequence). This CDR3 has 16 residues. The CDR3 sequence: CASSPRGTPSPYEQYF. The CDR3 DNA reads as TGTGCCAGCAGCCCAAGGGGTACTCCCAGCCCCTACGAGCAGTACTTC.

The rearrangement links TRBV10-3 to TRBJ1-2; D unclear. V lost 4 bases to trimming and J lost 3 bases, with 9 bases between them. This CDR3 region has 13 residues. CDR1 is ENHRY, CDR2 SYGVKD, per germline. The CDR3, as DNA: TGTGCCATCAGTGCTCCGGAGGACTATGGCTACACCTTC. Encoded protein: CAISAPEDYGYTF.

This chain uses TRBV27 with TRBJ2-5; 10 positions agree with TRBD2. Near its end, the DNA agrees better with TRBJ2-7, so the J call may be wrong. The CDR3 spans 18 residues. Germline-derived CDR1 and CDR2 are MNHEY and SMNVEV (reference sequence). The CDR3 region is CASSLFAPKTSGSYEQYF. The CDR3 coding sequence is TGTGCCAGCAGTTTATTTGCACCGAAGACTAGCGGGTCCTACGAGCAGTACTTC.